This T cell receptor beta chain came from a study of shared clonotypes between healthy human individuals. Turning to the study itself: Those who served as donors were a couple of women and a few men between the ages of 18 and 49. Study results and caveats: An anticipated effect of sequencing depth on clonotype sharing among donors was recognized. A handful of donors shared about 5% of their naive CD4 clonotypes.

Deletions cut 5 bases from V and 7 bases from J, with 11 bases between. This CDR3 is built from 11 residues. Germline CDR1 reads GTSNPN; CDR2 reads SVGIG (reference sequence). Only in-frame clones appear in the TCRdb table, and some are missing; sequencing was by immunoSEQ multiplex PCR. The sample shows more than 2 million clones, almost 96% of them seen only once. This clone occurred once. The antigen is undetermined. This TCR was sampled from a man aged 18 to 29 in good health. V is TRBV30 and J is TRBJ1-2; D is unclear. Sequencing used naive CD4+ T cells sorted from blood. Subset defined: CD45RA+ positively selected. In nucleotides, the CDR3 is TGTGCCTGGGATCGGGGTGCTGGCTACACCTTC. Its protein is CAWDRGAGYTF.